This T cell receptor (beta chain) was found in a study of blood T cell repertoires in COVID-19. Study as a whole: COVID-19 samples from acute and convalescent phases originated in the United States, Italy and Spain.

In the authors' workflow: Nucleated cell number was recorded as an estimate derived from reference gene primer amplification. Profiled with immunoSEQ multiplex PCR; TCRdb holds only in-frame clones, not every one. V and J calls and clone size are given by that table; D and trimming were obtained from the DNA. The table shows tens of thousands of clones, with approximately 87% occurring only once. Looked up from germline, CDR1 is SEHNR and CDR2 is FQNEAQ (reference sequence). The germline V and J ends were trimmed by 6 bases and 0 bases, with 12 bases remaining between them. The CDR3 totals 16 residues.

The sequenced sample was peripheral blood. This sequence joins TRBV7-9 and TRBJ2-6; D remains unclear. This sequence originates from a man aged 55 to 70 with acute or convalescent COVID-19. CDR3 sequence (DNA): TGTGCCAGCAGGCCAACTCCACGCTCTGGGGCCAACGTCCTGACTTTC. Protein: CASRPTPRSGANVLTF.